This T cell receptor (beta chain) was captured in a study of blood T cell repertoires in COVID-19. Whole-study context: T cells, B-cell-depleted T cells, or PBMCs provided the cDNA or gDNA that served as material.

Authors' methods: Researchers report that nucleated cell counts were estimated from reference gene primer amplification. Method: immunoSEQ multiplex PCR; TCRdb's copy keeps in-frame clones and lacks some. The D gene and trimming were derived from the DNA, and the V and J assignments and clone size from that table. The repertoire holds about 410,000 clones, about 88% seen once, with about 1.6% in the top ten. This CDR3 has 15 amino acids. The V gene end was trimmed by 6 bases and the J gene end by 10 bases; junction bases not matched to a gene: 15. The germline gives CDR1 SGHNT, CDR2 YYREEE (reference sequence).

Sequencing input: peripheral blood. This chain joins TRBV5-4 and TRBJ2-1; 8 nucleotides align to TRBD2. The clonotype comes from a woman between 40 and 55 years old with COVID-19, enrolled during active disease. The CDR3 spells CASTLRSDGGEEQFF. The CDR3 DNA reads as TGTGCCAGCACCCTAAGGTCGGACGGGGGGGAGGAGCAGTTCTTC.